The 16 T cell receptor beta chains below come from one sample, sequenced in a study of cytomegalovirus exposure and HLA in healthy donors. This PCR relied on a set of 60 Vbeta primers and 13 Jbeta primers. Repertoires were generated with immunoSEQ multiplex PCR, while TCRdb's copy carries only in-frame clones and drops some. The data contain about 220,000 clones, 65% to 85% of them singletons. Sequenced: PBMCs. The receptors were sampled from a boy under 10 years old in good health and CMV-seronegative.

The V and J genes are TRBV6-1 and TRBJ2-7; D might be TRBD1 (5 bases). The CDR3 has 13 amino acids. From germline, CDR1 is MNHNS and CDR2 SASEGT. The ends were cut back, 6 bases at V and 2 bases at J, with 11 bases in the middle. In DNA, the CDR3 is TGTGCCAGCAGCCCGACAGTGCCCTACGAGCAGTACTTC. Amino acid sequence: CASSPTVPYEQYF.

This sequence joins TRBV19 and TRBJ1-1; 10 bases match TRBD1. Trimming at V came to 2 bases and at J to 3 bases, leaving 3 bases not matched to a gene. The germline gives CDR1 LNHDA, CDR2 SQIVND (reference sequence). This CDR3 comprises 15 residues. The CDR3 reads CASSITGQGYTEAFF. CDR3 nucleotide sequence: TGTGCCAGTAGTATAACGGGACAGGGGTACACTGAAGCTTTCTTT.

This clone was observed a single time. This sequence joins TRBV30 and TRBJ2-7, with TRBD1 matching 10 bases. From germline, CDR1 is GTSNPN and CDR2 SVGIG (reference sequence). V shed 5 bases and J 6 bases; nucleotides not matched to a gene: 7. The CDR3 runs 13 residues. CDR3 nucleotide sequence: TGTGCCTGGGGTTGGACAGGGGGGGTCGAGCAGTACTTC. It is translated as CAWGWTGGVEQYF.

The chain joins TRBV5-1 to TRBJ2-5; no firm D call. CDR3 length: 12 residues. Trimming pared 7 bases from V and 3 bases from J, leaving 10 bases between. Germline CDR1 reads SGHRS; CDR2 reads YFSETQ. CDR3 protein: CASGEIEETQYF. The CDR3 nucleotides are TGCGCCAGCGGTGAGATCGAAGAGACCCAGTACTTC.

The rearrangement joins TRBV15 to TRBJ2-3; D is ambiguous. CDR3 length: 12 amino acids. The ends were cut back, 5 bases at V and 0 bases at J, with 3 bases in the middle. The germline CDR1 and CDR2 sequences are LNHNV and YYDKDF (reference sequence). The CDR3 is CATSRSTDTQYF. The CDR3 DNA reads as TGTGCCACCAGCCGTAGCACAGATACGCAGTATTTT.

The chain uses TRBV5-1 and TRBJ2-5, with 8 bases lining up with TRBD1. This CDR3 has 15 amino acids. CDR1 is SGHRS, CDR2 YFSETQ, per germline. V trimming: 4 bases; J trimming: 2 bases; junction bases outside the gene matches: 7. CDR3 coding DNA: TGCGCCAGCAGCCCCCGGGACAGGCGACAAGAGACCCAGTACTTC. Its translation: CASSPRDRRQETQYF.

CDR3 DNA: TGTGCCAGCAGCCCCTTAGGGACTAGCGGGAGTATTACGCAGTATTTT. It translates to CASSPLGTSGSITQYF. The V and J genes are TRBV13 and TRBJ2-3; 14 bases are shared with TRBD2. This CDR3 is built from 16 residues. V lost 5 bases to trimming and J lost 8 bases; unmatched junction nucleotides: 9. Germline V gene lookup returns CDR1 PRHDT and CDR2 FYEKMQ (reference sequence).

The chain couples TRBV7-2 to TRBJ2-5, with 7 bases that match TRBD2. Germline assignment: CDR1 SGHTA and CDR2 FQGNSA. J lost 0 bases, V lost 3 bases, and 4 bases had no gene match. The CDR3 runs 15 residues. CDR3 in DNA: TGTGCCAGCAGCTTGAGACTAGCCAACCAAGAGACCCAGTACTTC. Amino acids: CASSLRLANQETQYF.

V gene TRBV6-5 combines with J gene TRBJ2-1; D uncertain. Trimming took 11 bases from V and 3 from J, leaving 8 bases between them. CDR3 size: 11 residues. Germline V CDR1 and CDR2: MNHEY, SVGAGI. The CDR3 nucleotides are TGTGCCTCCCTCCTCTACAATGAGCAGTTCTTC. Its translation: CASLLYNEQFF.

The CDR3 loop is CASGQGRGAEAFF. CDR3 in DNA: TGTGCCAGCGGACAGGGCAGGGGGGCTGAAGCTTTCTTT. The chain joins TRBV11-1 to TRBJ1-1, with TRBD1 matching over 8 bases. This CDR3 has 13 residues. Germline assignment: CDR1 SGHAT and CDR2 FQDESV (reference sequence). V lost 8 bases, J lost 6 bases, and 8 bases stayed unmatched.

The J gene is TRBJ2-7, the V gene TRBV30, with TRBD1 as a possible D gene (5 bases). Per germline, CDR1 GTSNPN and CDR2 SVGIG (reference sequence). CDR3 length: 13 residues. Trimming cost V 3 bases and J 2 bases, with 11 bases left between them. The CDR3 loop is CAWRRQGAYEQYF. DNA for the CDR3: TGTGCCTGGAGGAGGCAGGGTGCCTACGAGCAGTACTTC.

The chain recombines TRBV6-5 with TRBJ1-4; possible D gene TRBD1, 6 bases. In germline, CDR1 is MNHEY, CDR2 SVGAGI. V was shortened by 5 bases and J by 4 bases, with 11 bases between the two germline ends. The CDR3 extends over 14 amino acids. CDR3: CASSRTANNEKLFF. Written as DNA, the CDR3 is TGTGCCAGCAGTCGGACAGCCAATAATGAAAAACTGTTTTTT.

The V call is TRBV9, the J call TRBJ2-2; TRBD2 matches 7 bases. With 0 bases clipped from V and 1 base from J, the junction kept 3 bases outside the gene matches. This CDR3 comprises 16 residues. Germline CDR1 and CDR2: SGDLS and YYNGEE. The CDR3 spells CASSVVASGNTGELFF. CDR3 bases: TGTGCCAGCAGCGTAGTGGCTAGCGGGAACACCGGGGAGCTGTTTTTT.

DNA for the CDR3: TGTGCCAGCAGTTACGCAGGGCGCGAGCAGTACTTC. Translation gives CASSYAGREQYF. V is TRBV6-5 and J is TRBJ2-7; possible D gene TRBD1, 5 bases. The germline V and J ends were trimmed by 2 bases and 6 bases, with 8 bases remaining between them. Germline lookup yields CDR1 MNHEY and CDR2 SVGAGI. The CDR3 covers 12 residues.

The genes are TRBV30 and TRBJ2-1, with a possible D match to TRBD1 (5 bases). V was shortened by 0 bases and J by 10 bases, with 16 bases between the two germline ends. This CDR3 is built from 14 residues. CDR1 is GTSNPN and CDR2 is SVGIG in the germline V gene (reference sequence). DNA for the CDR3: TGTGCCTGGAGTGTACTGGTCCAGCAGGGAGAGCAGTTCTTC. As protein: CAWSVLVQQGEQFF.

The chain links TRBV7-3 to TRBJ1-3; D unclear. The germline V gene encodes CDR1 SGHTA and CDR2 FQGTGA. The CDR3 contains 18 residues. V was pared by 2 bases and J by 0 bases, with 17 bases between. The CDR3 region is CASSLPLRRVDSGNTIYF. CDR3 coding DNA: TGTGCCAGCAGCTTACCCCTCCGGAGGGTCGACTCTGGAAACACCATATATTTT.